This is a list of T cell receptor beta chains from one sample in a study of T cells after posttransplantation cyclophosphamide. Method: immunoSEQ multiplex PCR; TCRdb's copy keeps in-frame clones and lacks some. The record shows about 41,000 clones for this sample, with no singletons present. Sequencing was done on a sample of PBMCs. The receptors derive from a man aged 30 to 39 in good health and a related stem cell transplant donor. CDR3s include the opening cysteine and the closing phenylalanine or tryptophan. D genes are given only for firm matches. Where a row states a size, it is once, few, many or the class of an expanded clone; other rows omit it.

-,-,14,TRBV6-5,TRBJ2-5,TGTGCCAGCAGTCAAGGACAGTACCAAGAGACCCAGTACTTC,CASSQGQYQETQYF
-,-,15,TRBV7-2,TRBJ2-5,TGTGCCAGCAGCTTAGTAGGGCACAGCCAAGAGACCCAGTACTTC,CASSLVGHSQETQYF
TRBD1,many,14,TRBV18,TRBJ2-2,TGTGCCAGCTCACTCGACAGGGACACCGGGGAGCTGTTTTTT,CASSLDRDTGELFF
TRBD2,few,16,TRBV5-1,TRBJ2-3,TGCGCCAGCAGCTTGGAGACTAGCGGGGGCGCAGATACGCAGTATTTT,CASSLETSGGADTQYF
TRBD2,-,15,TRBV9,TRBJ2-3,TGTGCCAGCAGCGTCACGGGGGGGGTCACAGATACGCAGTATTTT,CASSVTGGVTDTQYF
-,few,17,TRBV7-8,TRBJ1-2,TGTGCCAGCAGCTTAGGGTTCAGGGGTCATGCTAACTATGGCTACACCTTC,CASSLGFRGHANYGYTF
TRBD1,-,16,TRBV28,TRBJ2-1,TGTGCCAGCCGACACCCCTCCGGGACAGGGAATCGTGAGCAGTTCTTC,CASRHPSGTGNREQFF
-,many,13,TRBV7-7,TRBJ1-1,TGTGCTAGCAGCTTGGATCGAGGGGCTGAAGCTTTCTTT,CASSLDRGAEAFF
TRBD2,few,12,TRBV29-1,TRBJ2-7,TGCAGCGCGAGCGGGAGCTCCTACGAGCAGTACTTC,CSASGSSYEQYF
-,many,14,TRBV6-1,TRBJ1-2,TGTGCCAGCAGTGACGACAGAATATACTATGGCTACACCTTC,CASSDDRIYYGYTF
-,many,13,TRBV24-1,TRBJ2-2,TGTGCCACCTCGAGGGGAGTGGCCGGGGAGCTGTTTTTT,CATSRGVAGELFF
-,many,16,TRBV9,TRBJ2-3,TGTGCCAGCAGCGTAGAGGCGGGGCGGGCCCCAGATACGCAGTATTTT,CASSVEAGRAPDTQYF
-,many,16,TRBV6-2/TRBV6-3,TRBJ2-6,TGTGCCAGCAGTTACGACAGCCCCTCTGGGGCCAACGTCCTGACTTTC,CASSYDSPSGANVLTF
TRBD2,many,15,TRBV7-2,TRBJ2-7,TGTGCCAGCAGCCCCGTAGCGGGGGGTGTCTACGAGCAGTACTTC,CASSPVAGGVYEQYF
-,many,15,TRBV19,TRBJ2-7,TGTGCCAGTAGTATAGGACAGGACGATTTTTACGAGCAGTACTTC,CASSIGQDDFYEQYF
-,many,13,TRBV4-1,TRBJ2-1,TGCGCCAGCAGGCAACAGGGTAGGAATGAGCAGTTCTTC,CASRQQGRNEQFF
TRBD2,-,15,TRBV5-4,TRBJ2-2,TGTGCCAGCAGCTTGGAGCGGGGGGGGGCCGGGGAGCTGTTTTTT,CASSLERGGAGELFF
-,-,12,TRBV12-3/TRBV12-4,TRBJ2-5,TGTGCCAGCAGTTTAGTAAGGGAGACCCAGTACTTC,CASSLVRETQYF
-,many,14,TRBV2,TRBJ1-5,TGTGCCAGCACCTCGCGGATCAGCAATCAGCCCCAGCATTTT,CASTSRISNQPQHF
-,many,14,TRBV28,TRBJ2-4,TGTGCCAGCAGCCCTCCCGGGACAAAAAACATTCAGTACTTC,CASSPPGTKNIQYF
-,many,14,TRBV19,TRBJ1-1,TGTGCCAGTAGTTTCGGGACTACGGGGACTGAAGCTTTCTTT,CASSFGTTGTEAFF
-,few,15,TRBV12-3/TRBV12-4,TRBJ1-5,TGTGCCAGCAGCCTAACAGTTACGGTTGGGCAGCCCCAGCATTTT,CASSLTVTVGQPQHF
TRBD2,many,14,TRBV6-1,TRBJ2-2,TGTGCCAGCAGTGCGGGGGGGCCTGGCGGGGAGCTGTTTTTT,CASSAGGPGGELFF
-,few,15,TRBV6-5,TRBJ2-5,TGTGCCAGCAGCCCCCTGGTGGGGGCAGGGGAGACCCAGTACTTC,CASSPLVGAGETQYF
-,many,15,TRBV19,TRBJ1-1,TGTGCCAGTATTTCACAAACGAGAATGAACACTGAAGCTTTCTTT,CASISQTRMNTEAFF
-,many,16,TRBV5-1,TRBJ1-4,TGCGCCAGCAGCTTAGGGGAATCTGCAACTAATGAAAAACTGTTTTTT,CASSLGESATNEKLFF
-,many,11,TRBV12-3/TRBV12-4,TRBJ2-1,TGTGCCAGCAGTTTCTCCAATGAGCAGTTCTTC,CASSFSNEQFF
-,many,15,TRBV5-4,TRBJ1-3,TGTGCCAGCAGCTTGGGAACGGGGAATAGGAACACCATATATTTT,CASSLGTGNRNTIYF
-,-,14,TRBV6-5,TRBJ1-2,TGTGCCAGCAGCCCCTCGGGGGGGTGGAATGGCTACACCTTC,CASSPSGGWNGYTF
TRBD2,many,15,TRBV15,TRBJ2-1,TGTGCCACCAGCAGAGATAGCGGGGGATACAATGAGCAGTTCTTC,CATSRDSGGYNEQFF
TRBD2,many,15,TRBV2,TRBJ2-1,TGTGCCAGCAGTGGGGGCGGGGGGCCAGGGAATGAGCAGTTCTTC,CASSGGGGPGNEQFF
TRBD2,many,14,TRBV11-3,TRBJ2-7,TGTGCCAGCAGCTCCATAGCGGGGGGAGACGAGCAGTACTTC,CASSSIAGGDEQYF
-,medium-sized,15,TRBV2,TRBJ1-1,TGTGCCAGCAGTGAAGCGCTTAACAGCGGGACTGAAGCTTTCTTT,CASSEALNSGTEAFF
TRBD1,few,15,TRBV4-1,TRBJ1-2,TGCGCCAGCAGCCAAGGGGACAGGGGACTCTATGGCTACACCTTC,CASSQGDRGLYGYTF
TRBD1,many,15,TRBV18,TRBJ1-2,TGTGCCAGCTCACCAGGTCAAGACAGGGTTGGTGGCTACACCTTC,CASSPGQDRVGGYTF
-,many,15,TRBV6-5,TRBJ1-3,TGTGCCAGCAGTTACTCGGCAGGGCATGGAAACACCATATATTTT,CASSYSAGHGNTIYF